These 26 T cell receptor beta chains were sequenced from one sample in a study of blood T cell repertoires in COVID-19. Assay: immunoSEQ multiplex PCR; the TCRdb copy retains only in-frame clones and omits some. The table has a few hundred thousand clones, around 86% seen once. Sequencing was done on a sample of peripheral blood. These TCRs come from a man in his sixties with acute or convalescent COVID-19.

This chain uses TRBV7-2 with TRBJ2-5; 9 bases align to TRBD2. V was clipped by 5 bases and J by 4 bases; unmatched bases: 8. This CDR3 spans 15 amino acids. The germline CDR1 and CDR2 sequences are SGHTA and FQGNSA. CDR3: CASSASRGGLETQYF. CDR3 DNA sequence: TGTGCCAGCAGCGCATCGCGGGGGGGCCTAGAGACCCAGTACTTC.

J is TRBJ1-1 and V is TRBV28; D remains unclear. Germline V CDR1 and CDR2: MDHEN, SYDVKM. The CDR3 contains 15 residues. Trimming stripped 5 bases from V and 4 bases from J, with 17 bases between. Here the CDR3 DNA reads TGTGCCAGCAGTCACGGGGTCAGAAGGAGCACTGAAGCTTTCTTT. This encodes CASSHGVRRSTEAFF.

A few counts support this clone. V and J are TRBV5-4 and TRBJ1-1, with D unclear. Germline V lookup: CDR1 SGHNT, CDR2 YYREEE (reference sequence). Trimming took off 2 bases at V and 1 base at J, with 12 bases between the two ends. This CDR3 has 15 amino acids. As DNA, the CDR3 is TGTGCCAGCAGCTTATTCGCAAGCCCGAACACTGAAGCTTTCTTT. This encodes CASSLFASPNTEAFF.

J is TRBJ2-7 and V is TRBV30, with 7 bases identical to TRBD2. From germline, CDR1 is GTSNPN and CDR2 SVGIG (reference sequence). With V trimmed by 2 bases and J by 5 bases, 6 bases remained unmatched. The CDR3 has 13 residues. The CDR3 is CAWSQGLVNEQYF. In nucleotides, the CDR3 is TGTGCCTGGAGTCAAGGACTAGTAAACGAGCAGTACTTC.

The chain links TRBV27 to TRBJ1-5; weak D call: TRBD1 (6 bases). V lost 1 base and J 3 bases, leaving 16 bases between the germline ends. CDR1 is MNHEY, CDR2 SMNVEV, per germline (reference sequence). CDR3 size: 17 residues. The CDR3 nucleotides are TGTGCCAGCAGTTTATACTCCAGGGGCCGTTTCAATCAGCCCCAGCATTTT. Its translation: CASSLYSRGRFNQPQHF.

In DNA, the CDR3 is TGTGCCAGCAGCGTCGACAGGGTTGGTGAAGCTTTCTTT. Translated: CASSVDRVGEAFF. The chain recombines TRBV12-3 or TRBV12-4 with TRBJ1-1; the match to TRBD1 covers 7 bases. The V gene end was trimmed by 6 bases and the J gene end by 7 bases; junction bases not matched to a gene: 8. The length of the CDR3 is 13 residues.

The chain employs TRBV5-4 and TRBJ2-3, with 9 bases fitting TRBD2. This CDR3 is 17 amino acids long. After removal of 4 bases from V and 8 bases from J, the junction contained 17 bases not matched to a gene. The germline gives CDR1 SGHNT, CDR2 YYREEE (reference sequence). As DNA, the CDR3 is TGTGCCAGCAGCCTGGGCGGCGCGGGGGGGATTGCTGTTACGCAGTATTTT. Amino acid sequence: CASSLGGAGGIAVTQYF.

This clone was recorded a few times. The genes are TRBV6-1 and TRBJ1-6, with 8 bases lining up with TRBD1. Germline values: CDR1 MNHNS, CDR2 SASEGT. Trimming at V came to 3 bases and at J to 12 bases, leaving 10 bases not matched to a gene. The CDR3 consists of 15 residues. The CDR3: CASSENWTGNIPLHF. In DNA, the CDR3 is TGTGCCAGCAGTGAGAACTGGACAGGGAATATACCCCTCCACTTT.

About this clone itself: Mismatch with germline at one junction end may stem from a read error. The chain carries TRBV7-9 and TRBJ2-2; D is perhaps TRBD1 (6 bases). CDR1 SEHNR and CDR2 FQNEAQ come from the germline V gene (reference sequence). The CDR3 contains 16 residues. The CDR3 reads CASSLGGTGNIGELFF. The CDR3 nucleotides are TGTGCCAGCAGCTTAGGAGGAACAGGGAACATCGGGGAGCTGTTTTTT. The whole variable domain, remainder taken from reference TRBV7-9 and TRBJ2-2, is DTGVSQNPRHKITKRGQNVTFRCDPISEHNRLYWYRQTLGQGPEFLTYFQNEAQLEKSRLLSDRFSAERPKGSFSTLEIQRTEQGDSAMYLCASSLGGTGNIGELFFGEGSRLTVL.

This chain links TRBV6-5 with TRBJ1-5, with 8 bases aligning to TRBD1. Germline V CDR1 and CDR2: MNHEY, SVGAGI. The V segment lost 6 bases and the J segment 5 bases; nucleotides outside the gene matches: 6. CDR3 length: 14 residues. The CDR3 is CASRRQGSDQPQHF. CDR3 DNA: TGTGCCAGCAGGAGACAGGGGTCCGATCAGCCCCAGCATTTT.

The chain carries TRBV9 and TRBJ1-1; D is uncertain. Trimming removed 3 bases at V and 3 bases at J, with 9 bases between. The CDR3 runs 13 residues. CDR1 is SGDLS, CDR2 YYNGEE, per germline. CDR3 loop: CASSADYHTEAFF. In nucleotides, the CDR3 is TGTGCCAGCAGCGCGGACTACCACACTGAAGCTTTCTTT.

The chain links TRBV11-3 to TRBJ1-1; a possible D gene is TRBD1 (5 bases). Germline V CDR1 and CDR2: SGHNT, YENEEA. V shed 4 bases and J shed 4 bases, with 13 bases lying between them. This CDR3 spans 14 amino acids. The CDR3 DNA reads TGTGCCAGCAGCTATTCCGCGGGGGGCACTGAAGCTTTCTTT. Amino acid sequence: CASSYSAGGTEAFF.

This sequence joins TRBV7-2 and TRBJ2-1; 9 bases match TRBD2. The CDR3 sequence is 15 residues long. V shed 3 bases, J shed 5 bases, and the junction held 5 bases outside the gene matches. Germline CDR1 reads SGHTA; CDR2 reads FQGNSA. As DNA, the CDR3 is TGTGCCAGCAGCTTGGGCGGGGGGGCCCACAATGAGCAGTTCTTC. Its translation: CASSLGGGAHNEQFF.

This chain joins TRBV28 and TRBJ2-2; D possibly corresponds to TRBD2 (5 bases). Germline V gene data show CDR1 as MDHEN and CDR2 as SYDVKM. Trimming took off 6 bases at V and 0 bases at J, with 11 bases between the two ends. The CDR3 totals 15 residues. Here the CDR3 DNA reads TGTGCCAGCAGACAACCCGGGGCGAACACCGGGGAGCTGTTTTTT. It is translated as CASRQPGANTGELFF. The whole variable domain, remainder taken from reference TRBV28 and TRBJ2-2, is DVKVTQSSRYLVKRTGEKVFLECVQDMDHENMFWYRQDPGLGLRLIYFSYDVKMKEKGDIPEGYSVSREKKERFSLILESASTNQTSMYLCASRQPGANTGELFFGEGSRLTVL.

The genes are TRBV5-4 and TRBJ1-2, with D possibly matching TRBD1 (6 bases). V lost 0 bases to trimming and J lost 4 bases, with 7 bases between them. The CDR3 has 13 amino acids. Germline CDR1 is SGHNT and CDR2 is YYREEE (reference sequence). In DNA, the CDR3 is TGTGCCAGCAGCTTGGTAGGGGGCTATGGCTACACCTTC. Translation: CASSLVGGYGYTF.

The chain carries TRBV5-8 and TRBJ2-3; 8 bases are a match to TRBD1. The CDR3 extends over 17 amino acids. CDR1 is SGHTS and CDR2 is YDEGEE in the germline V gene. With 0 bases clipped from V and 1 base from J, the junction kept 7 bases outside the gene matches. CDR3 residues: CASSLVFGQGGTDTQYF. For the CDR3, the DNA is TGTGCCAGCAGCTTGGTATTCGGACAGGGTGGCACAGATACGCAGTATTTT.

The gene calls are TRBV4-3 and TRBJ2-7; TRBD1 matches at 7 bases. Germline lookup yields CDR1 LGHNA and CDR2 YSLEER. The junction had 14 bases not matched to a gene; V was cut back by 3 bases and J by 6 bases. The CDR3 runs to 16 residues. CDR3 coding DNA: TGCGCCAGCAGCCAGCGGGTACGGGACAGCTCAGGCGAGCAGTACTTC. This translates into CASSQRVRDSSGEQYF.

The V call is TRBV9, the J call TRBJ2-2; D gene uncertain. This CDR3 contains 15 residues. Germline V gene sequence: CDR1 SGDLS, CDR2 YYNGEE. V shed 0 bases and J shed 0 bases, with 6 bases lying between them. CDR3 loop: CASSVGQANTGELFF. In DNA, the CDR3 is TGTGCCAGCAGCGTAGGGCAGGCGAACACCGGGGAGCTGTTTTTT. The full variable domain, its missing parts supplied by reference TRBV9 and TRBJ2-2, is DSGVTQTPKHLITATGQRVTLRCSPRSGDLSVYWYQQSLDQGLQFLIQYYNGEERAKGNILERFSAQQFPDLHSELNLSSLELGDSALYFCASSVGQANTGELFFGEGSRLTVL.

The rearrangement uses TRBV7-9 and TRBJ2-5; perhaps TRBD2 as D (6 bases). V was clipped by 5 bases and J by 3 bases, with 13 bases between them. CDR1 and CDR2 (germline): SEHNR, FQNEAQ (reference sequence). The CDR3 runs to 14 residues. DNA for the CDR3: TGTGCCAGCAGCCGGGGGTCCGGGGAAGAGACCCAGTACTTC. It specifies CASSRGSGEETQYF. The full variable domain, rest sourced from reference TRBV7-9 and TRBJ2-5, is DTGVSQNPRHKITKRGQNVTFRCDPISEHNRLYWYRQTLGQGPEFLTYFQNEAQLEKSRLLSDRFSAERPKGSFSTLEIQRTEQGDSAMYLCASSRGSGEETQYFGPGTRLLVL.

The genes are TRBV7-7 and TRBJ2-5; 9 bases line up with TRBD1. CDR3 length: 15 residues. The junction had 10 bases not matched to a gene; V was cut back by 6 bases and J by 5 bases. The germline gives CDR1 SSHAT, CDR2 FNYEAQ (reference sequence). CDR3 sequence reads: CASSPQGAQEETQYF. DNA of the CDR3: TGTGCCAGCAGTCCACAGGGGGCGCAGGAGGAGACCCAGTACTTC. Supplemented by reference TRBV7-7 and TRBJ2-5, the full variable domain reads GAGVSQSPRYKVTKRGQDVTLRCDPISSHATLYWYQQALGQGPEFLTYFNYEAQPDKSGLPSDRFSAERPEGSISTLTIQRTEQRDSAMYRCASSPQGAQEETQYFGPGTRLLVL.

The chain carries TRBV5-5 and TRBJ2-4; the D gene is possibly TRBD2 (6 bases). Trimming took off 4 bases at V and 1 base at J, with 18 bases between the two ends. The CDR3 is made up of 17 amino acids. Germline CDR1 SGHKS, CDR2 YYEKEE (reference sequence). The CDR3: CASSRGWMGLAKNIQYF. The CDR3 coding sequence is TGTGCCAGCAGCCGGGGGTGGATGGGGCTGGCCAAAAACATTCAGTACTTC. Supplemented by reference TRBV5-5 and TRBJ2-4, the full variable domain reads DAGVTQSPTHLIKTRGQQVTLRCSPISGHKSVSWYQQVLGQGPQFIFQYYEKEERGRGNFPDRFSARQFPNYSSELNVNALLLGDSALYLCASSRGWMGLAKNIQYFGAGTRLSVL.

V gene TRBV6-5 combines with J gene TRBJ2-5, with TRBD1 matching over 8 bases. J lost 4 bases, V lost 5 bases, and 6 bases had no gene match. Looked up from germline, CDR1 is MNHEY and CDR2 is SVGAGI. This CDR3 contains 14 residues. The CDR3 DNA reads TGTGCCAGCAGTCGTCAGGGGGCCCGAGAGACCCAGTACTTC. This encodes CASSRQGARETQYF.

The chain has TRBV6-2 or TRBV6-3 and TRBJ1-5, with D possibly being TRBD1 (6 bases). The CDR3 is 15 residues long. The germline V gene encodes CDR1 MNHEY and CDR2 SVGEGT. V was shortened by 5 bases and J by 4 bases, with 15 bases between the two germline ends. The CDR3 bases are TGTGCCAGCAGTCCACCAGGGGTAGGTAATCAGCCCCAGCATTTT. Protein sequence: CASSPPGVGNQPQHF.

The V and J genes are TRBV7-9 and TRBJ1-1, with 9 bases lining up with TRBD1. The CDR3 covers 17 residues. Losses at the gene ends were 1 base for V and 1 base for J; bases not matched to a gene: 7. Germline CDR1 reads SEHNR; CDR2 reads FQNEAQ (reference sequence). The CDR3 DNA sequence: TGTGCCAGCAGCTTAGTGGCTGGACAGGGGCAGAACACTGAAGCTTTCTTT. Translated, it gives CASSLVAGQGQNTEAFF.

The chain recombines TRBV5-4 with TRBJ2-7, with 11 bases fitting TRBD1. Germline assignment: CDR1 SGHNT and CDR2 YYREEE (reference sequence). Unmatched junction bases numbered 11, after V lost 6 bases and J lost 6 bases. The CDR3 extends over 15 amino acids. The CDR3 DNA is TGTGCCAGCACCCCGCCAGGACAGGGGGCACGCGAGCAGTACTTC. Translation gives CASTPPGQGAREQYF.

The J gene is TRBJ1-3, the V gene TRBV28; the D gene is possibly TRBD1 (5 bases). This CDR3 comprises 15 residues. Trimming took 5 bases from V and 10 from J, leaving 21 bases between them. In germline, CDR1 is MDHEN, CDR2 SYDVKM. The CDR3 protein is CASSDPPGLPMTIYF. In DNA form, the CDR3 reads TGTGCCAGCAGTGATCCGCCGGGACTCCCCATGACCATATATTTT.